The 10 T cell receptor beta chains listed next were all sequenced from one sample in a study of blood T cell repertoires in COVID-19. Data came from immunoSEQ multiplex PCR; TCRdb stores just in-frame clones and leaves some out. Among about 270,000 clones, about 89% were seen once, and the ten largest hold about 8.6%. Sequenced input: peripheral blood. These receptors all stem from a man aged 35-49 years with active or convalescent COVID-19.

This chain joins TRBV24-1 and TRBJ1-6; TRBD1 is a possible D gene (6 bases). Germline CDR1 is KGHDR and CDR2 is SFDVKD. The CDR3 runs to 14 residues. Trimming shortened V by 2 bases and J by 9 bases, and 10 bases separated the two germline ends. CDR3 amino acids: CATSDSSRGSPLHF. Here the CDR3 DNA reads TGTGCCACCAGTGATTCTTCCAGGGGTTCACCCCTCCACTTT.

This rearrangement joins TRBV27 to TRBJ2-5, with D possibly TRBD2 on 5 matching bases. The CDR3 is made up of 12 amino acids. From germline, CDR1 is MNHEY and CDR2 SMNVEV (reference sequence). The ends were cut back, 8 bases at V and 5 bases at J, with 12 bases in the middle. The CDR3 coding sequence is TGTGCCAGCTTAGGCACGGGGGAGACCCAGTACTTC. This translates into CASLGTGETQYF.

The chain joins TRBV24-1 to TRBJ2-1; possibly TRBD2 for D (6 bases). The germline V gene encodes CDR1 KGHDR and CDR2 SFDVKD. CDR3 length equals 15 residues. V was shortened by 1 base and J by 2 bases, with 8 bases between the two germline ends. CDR3 coding DNA: TGTGCCACCAGTGATTTTGGAGGGACCTACAATGAGCAGTTCTTC. Amino acids: CATSDFGGTYNEQFF.

The chain has TRBV19 and TRBJ2-3; D might be TRBD1 (6 bases). The V end lost 6 bases, the J end lost 4 bases, and 26 bases lay between the germline ends. The germline CDR1 and CDR2 sequences are LNHDA and SQIVND (reference sequence). This CDR3 contains 18 residues. CDR3 bases: TGTGCCAGTAGCAGGGGTCCTCCACAGGGACCCGAGGCAGATACGCAGTATTTT. Amino acid sequence: CASSRGPPQGPEADTQYF.

The chain employs TRBV27 and TRBJ2-7; 10 nucleotides agree with TRBD2. There are 16 residues in the CDR3. Trimming cost V 6 bases and J 4 bases; bases outside gene matches: 12. Germline CDR1 is MNHEY and CDR2 is SMNVEV (reference sequence). CDR3 in amino acids: CASSPSRLAGEYEQYF. In DNA, the CDR3 is TGTGCCAGCAGCCCCTCACGCCTAGCGGGAGAGTACGAGCAGTACTTC.

The rearrangement uses TRBV4-1 and TRBJ2-3; the D is unclear. The CDR3 is 12 amino acids. Trimming removed 2 bases at V and 6 bases at J, with 6 bases between. Germline V gene lookup returns CDR1 MGHRA and CDR2 YSYEKL. The CDR3 sequence is CASSQTGDTQYF. The CDR3 coding sequence is TGCGCCAGCAGCCAAACCGGGGATACGCAGTATTTT.

The sample holds a few counts of this clone. This rearrangement joins TRBV14 to TRBJ1-4, with 7 nucleotides matching TRBD1. The length of the CDR3 is 15 residues. With 3 bases clipped from V and 6 bases from J, the junction kept 7 bases outside the gene matches. Germline V CDR1 and CDR2: SGHDN, FVKESK. CDR3 residues: CASSHPTGTDEKLFF. The CDR3 coding sequence is TGTGCCAGCAGCCATCCGACCGGGACAGATGAAAAACTGTTTTTT. Full variable domain (rest looked up from reference TRBV14 and TRBJ1-4): EAGVTQFPSHSVIEKGQTVTLRCDPISGHDNLYWYRRVMGKEIKFLLHFVKESKQDESGMPNNRFLAERTGGTYSTLKVQPAELEDSGVYFCASSHPTGTDEKLFFGSGTQLSVL.

Here the CDR3 DNA reads TGTGCCAGCAGTTTAATCTTGGGGGCAAGCAATCAGCCCCAGCATTTT. Translated, it gives CASSLILGASNQPQHF. V is TRBV28 and J is TRBJ1-5, with a weak D call TRBD1 (6 bases). Trimming took off 2 bases at V and 1 base at J, with 12 bases between the two ends. CDR3 size: 16 residues. Germline V CDR1 and CDR2: MDHEN, SYDVKM.

This rearrangement joins TRBV5-5 to TRBJ1-2; 7 positions agree with TRBD1. There are 15 residues in the CDR3. The germline CDR1 and CDR2 sequences are SGHKS and YYEKEE (reference sequence). The V segment lost 2 bases and the J segment 7 bases; nucleotides outside the gene matches: 11. The CDR3: CASSFDIHRGGGYTF. The CDR3 region has the DNA TGTGCCAGCAGCTTTGACATCCACAGGGGTGGTGGCTACACCTTC. Complete variable domain (other parts from reference TRBV5-5 and TRBJ1-2): DAGVTQSPTHLIKTRGQQVTLRCSPISGHKSVSWYQQVLGQGPQFIFQYYEKEERGRGNFPDRFSARQFPNYSSELNVNALLLGDSALYLCASSFDIHRGGGYTFGSGTRLTVV.

The chain combines TRBV10-2 with TRBJ2-1; 8 nucleotides align to TRBD1. CDR3 length: 14 residues. Germline V gives CDR1 WSHSY, CDR2 SAAADI. Trimming cost V 0 bases and J 12 bases; bases outside gene matches: 7. The CDR3 coding sequence is TGCGCCAGCAGTGAGTCAGGGGGACAGGTACCGCAGTTCTTC. Translating gives CASSESGGQVPQFF.